This entry is about one T cell receptor (beta chain). Its antigen is currently not known. Base qualities are not provided; no much larger clone lies one nucleotide away. A single peripheral blood draw of approximately 120 mL on average was collected from each donor into heparinised tubes. A BD FACSAria II was used to sort naive, central memory, regulatory and stem cell-like memory CD4+ T cells with a panel that included CD45RO, CCR7, CD25, CD127, CD95 and CD27. A purity above 95% was achieved for all sorted populations. PBMCs were separated immediately by Lymphoprep density gradient centrifugation and were stained directly, without being cultured. To minimize batch effects, samples were stained and sorted in pairs, one healthy donor with one patient per experiment. The High Capacity cDNA Reverse Transcription Kit was used to reverse transcribe all of the isolated RNA, meaning that expressed TCRB transcripts were what got sequenced. Naive, central memory and regulatory T cell samples underwent deep immunoSEQ sequencing, averaging around 4 million total reads per sample. After sorted cells were lysed in RLT buffer, RNA was extracted with DNase-treated RNeasy Micro or Mini kits, with the choice depending on cell number. Each cell subset was processed separately to prevent cross-contamination, with patient and healthy donor samples processed together. The immunoSEQ multiplex PCR was used to amplify TCRB sequences from cDNA, yielding 87-bp fragments that span the CDR3 region. Sequencing of the amplicons was done on the Illumina HiSeq platform. Per the original workflow: Synthetic template baselines were used to correct PCR bias computationally, reads within Hamming distance 2 were collapsed together, and singletons that could not be merged were discarded. Reads were aligned to IMGT to assign V, D and J genes, CDR3 length, and insertions or deletions at six rearrangement sites. Within each subset, clonotype counts were normalized to sorted cell number, and only after that were true diversity and Gini coefficients computed with the tcR R package. Repertoire sharing was quantified using the overlap coefficient calculated on TCRB nucleotide sequences. Out-of-frame TCRB sequences from naive cells were analyzed as a proxy for the pre-selection repertoire. TCRdb mirrors the immuneACCESS table, restricted to in-frame sequences. Some clones are absent from its copies; in checked studies, under half trace to an unresolved V gene, and the reason for the others is unknown. That table supplies the V and J calls and clone size; D and trimming were determined from the DNA. Present in this sample are 900,000 or so clones, about a sixth of which were seen just once. The ten largest clones capture 0.02% to 0.025% of the sample.

These data come from a study of beta chain features in type 1 diabetes listed by TCRdb under 2018. About the study as a whole: No differences in mean age, gender distribution, total cell number or subset yield were found between patients and healthy donors. A total of just under 110,000,000 sorted cells were examined across all samples, and RNA yield correlated strongly with the number of cells per subset. The study compared the TCRB repertoires of sorted circulating CD4+ T cell subsets in recently diagnosed type 1 diabetes patients with those in matched healthy donors. Regulatory and stem cell-like memory subsets were obtained from only 8 patients and roughly eight healthy donors, while naive and central memory subsets were obtained from all 28 donors. The full study reports these points: The naive, central memory and regulatory TCRB repertoires appeared to resemble one another more closely among patients than among healthy donors. Because cDNA rather than genomic DNA was sequenced, highly expressing activated cells could have been over-represented, although no difference in activation and CD3 levels was found between groups. In all four CD4+ subsets, TCRB CDR3 length was moderately but significantly shorter in type 1 diabetes patients. Because small numbers of individuals were included in the HLA sub-analyses, any influence of HLA type on TCRB rearrangement was left unresolved. Shorter templates might have been favored by PCR, but patient and control samples were amplified and corrected together, so both groups would have been affected equally by any skew. At VDJ recombination sites, patients with type 1 diabetes made fewer insertions and deleted more nucleotides, a pattern implying thymic rearrangement abnormalities.

Counted from cysteine to phenylalanine, this CDR3 has 15 amino acids. CDR3 DNA is the only sequence kept; it has 45 bases, read in frame from the first base. Trimming takes 5 bases off V and 3 bases off J; junction bases not matched to a gene: 4. Based on the germline V gene (reference sequence), the CDR1 and CDR2 sequences are SEHNR and FQNEAQ. The origin of this receptor is a young woman in good health. This chain joins TRBV7-9 to TRBJ1-4; the central 9 bases match TRBD1. Sequencing was carried out using naive CD4+ T cells from blood. The sample's cell subset or site, from its label and the paper: true naive CD4+ T cells. This receptor has the CDR3 CASSQGTGPNEKLFF. The sequenced DNA: TGTGCCAGCAGCCAGGGGACAGGGCCTAATGAAAAACTGTTTTTT. The reference TRBV7-9 and TRBJ1-4 proteins fill in what lies around the CDR3, so the full variable domain reads DTGVSQNPRHKITKRGQNVTFRCDPISEHNRLYWYRQTLGQGPEFLTYFQNEAQLEKSRLLSDRFSAERPKGSFSTLEIQRTEQGDSAMYLCASSQGTGPNEKLFFGSGTQLSVL.